These 25 T cell receptor beta chains originate from one sample sequenced in a study of OX40 agonist ivuxolimab in advanced cancers. The library was prepared using the immunoSEQ multiplex PCR assay. TCRdb carries this immuneACCESS record with in-frame sequences only. Its versions omit some clonotypes, under half of them owing to an unresolved V gene in the studies checked, with the rest unexplained. The sample table contains approximately 17,000 clones; only one count was recorded for 86% of them. 0.65% to 0.7% of the sample lies in the top ten. The sequences come from CD4+ or CD8+ T cells sorted from blood, collected in a trial of the OX40 agonist ivuxolimab. These receptors originate from an adult with an advanced solid tumor such as melanoma, head and neck, liver or kidney cancer.

This clone has only a few counts. The DNA of the CDR3 is TGTGCCAGCAGTGGGACAGGGGTAGAAAAACTGTTTTTT. Its protein is CASSGTGVEKLFF. The chain joins TRBV25-1 to TRBJ1-4; 9 bases fit TRBD1. With V trimmed by 4 bases and J by 8 bases, 2 bases remained unmatched. Looked up from germline, CDR1 is MGHDK and CDR2 is SYGVNS. The CDR3 runs to 13 residues.

This clone was seen a handful of times. The rearrangement links TRBV4-2 to TRBJ1-2; TRBD1 might be the D (5 bases). Trimming left V 4 bases short and J 8 bases short, with 14 bases between. CDR3 length: 13 amino acids. Germline values: CDR1 LGHNA, CDR2 YNFKEQ. CDR3 residues: CASSPQQVEGYTF. CDR3 nucleotide sequence: TGTGCCAGCAGCCCCCAACAGGTGGAGGGCTACACCTTC.

The chain is built from TRBV7-8 and TRBJ2-1, with 7 nucleotides matching TRBD2. CDR1 and CDR2 (germline): SGHVS, FQNEAQ. The CDR3 covers 16 residues. The V and J ends lost 5 bases and 5 bases, in that order; junction bases with no gene match: 12. CDR3 sequence: CASSPTGLRGNNEQFF. CDR3 nucleotides: TGTGCCAGCAGCCCGACGGGACTAAGAGGGAACAATGAGCAGTTCTTC. The variable domain in full, completed from reference TRBV7-8 and TRBJ2-1, reads GAGVSQSPRYKVAKRGQDVALRCDPISGHVSLFWYQQALGQGPEFLTYFQNEAQLDKSGLPSDRFFAERPEGSVSTLKIQRTQQEDSAVYLCASSPTGLRGNNEQFFGPGTRLTVL.

The rearrangement links TRBV5-1 to TRBJ1-2, with 7 bases that match TRBD1. The CDR3 runs to 18 residues. The germline CDR1 and CDR2 sequences are SGHRS and YFSETQ. Germline trimming cut 4 bases from V and 3 bases from J; bases unmatched to any gene: 18. CDR3 sequence reads: CASSSQYAQTGRDYGYTF. CDR3 DNA sequence: TGCGCCAGCAGCAGCCAATATGCACAGACAGGGAGAGACTATGGCTACACCTTC.

The chain uses TRBV18 and TRBJ1-2, with D hard to call. CDR3 length: 16 residues. The germline V gene encodes CDR1 KGHSH and CDR2 LQKENI. V shed 1 base and J shed 0 bases, with 12 bases lying between them. The CDR3 sequence: CASSPLSGGTNYGYTF. The CDR3 DNA reads TGTGCCAGCTCACCACTTAGTGGCGGCACTAACTATGGCTACACCTTC.

The rearrangement uses TRBV2 and TRBJ2-7; 12 positions agree with TRBD2. V was pared by 8 bases and J by 6 bases, with 8 bases of the junction left unmatched. This CDR3 is 14 amino acids long. CDR1 is SNHLY, CDR2 FYNNEI, per germline. The CDR3 DNA reads as TGTGCCAGCGGGATTCTAGCGGGAGGGCCCGAGCAGTACTTC. Protein: CASGILAGGPEQYF.

The count of this clone is one. The chain uses TRBV18 and TRBJ1-1; 7 positions match TRBD1. The CDR3 sequence is 13 residues long. Germline CDR1 reads KGHSH; CDR2 reads LQKENI. V lost 5 bases, J lost 1 base, and 1 base stayed unmatched. For the CDR3, the DNA is TGTGCCAGCTCAGGACAGGCGAACACTGAAGCTTTCTTT. It codes for CASSGQANTEAFF.

This sequence joins TRBV7-2 and TRBJ2-7; D gene uncertain. The V gene lost 2 bases and the J gene lost 3 bases, with 14 bases spanning the gap. Germline CDR1 SGHTA, CDR2 FQGNSA. This CDR3 spans 15 amino acids. DNA of the CDR3: TGTGCCAGCAGCTTACGAACGACCGGGTACTACGAGCAGTACTTC. Protein product: CASSLRTTGYYEQYF.

The chain has TRBV5-4 and TRBJ2-2; TRBD1 matches 7 bases. Germline V gene sequence: CDR1 SGHNT, CDR2 YYREEE (reference sequence). This CDR3 spans 16 amino acids. V lost 5 bases and J lost 1; bases outside the gene matches: 8. CDR3 sequence reads: CASRPRRTGNTGELFF. DNA of the CDR3: TGTGCCAGCAGGCCGAGGCGGACAGGGAACACCGGGGAGCTGTTTTTT.

The chain joins TRBV5-1 to TRBJ1-4; 7 bases are a match to TRBD1. Trimming cost V 4 bases and J 3 bases; bases outside gene matches: 3. Germline-derived CDR1 and CDR2 are SGHRS and YFSETQ. The CDR3 totals 14 residues. The CDR3 protein is CASSRQGPNEKLFF. In DNA, the CDR3 is TGCGCCAGCAGCCGACAGGGTCCTAATGAAAAACTGTTTTTT.

This sequence joins TRBV6-4 and TRBJ2-3; 9 bases are a match to TRBD2. V shed 2 bases, J shed 0 bases, and the junction held 3 bases outside the gene matches. Germline V gene sequence: CDR1 MRHNA, CDR2 SNTAGT. The CDR3 runs to 16 residues. The CDR3 reads CASSDASGASTDTQYF. DNA for the CDR3: TGTGCCAGCAGTGACGCTAGCGGGGCTAGCACAGATACGCAGTATTTT.

In nucleotides, the CDR3 is TGTGCCAGCAGCACCGGACACCGCGAGGGAAACACCATATATTTT. As protein: CASSTGHREGNTIYF. The chain has TRBV9 and TRBJ1-3, with a tentative D call TRBD1 (5 bases). CDR3 length: 15 residues. The germline V gene has CDR1 SGDLS and CDR2 YYNGEE. V dropped 4 bases and J dropped 4 bases, with 15 bases sitting between them.

The V call is TRBV5-1, the J call TRBJ2-3; no reliable D call. Trimming took 2 bases from V and 7 from J, leaving 8 bases between them. The CDR3 totals 12 residues. CDR1 is SGHRS and CDR2 is YFSETQ in the germline V gene. This CDR3 reads CASSFFENTQYF. The CDR3, as DNA: TGCGCCAGCAGCTTTTTCGAGAATACGCAGTATTTT.

V is TRBV5-6 and J is TRBJ1-2; D not certain. This CDR3 is built from 14 residues. V was shortened by 4 bases and J by 7 bases, with 17 bases between the two germline ends. CDR1 SGHDT and CDR2 YYEEEE come from the germline V gene. The CDR3 loop reads CASSAGVGLGGYTF. CDR3 in DNA: TGTGCCAGCAGCGCTGGCGTCGGGTTAGGTGGCTACACCTTC.

This clone was seen only once. The V and J genes are TRBV19 and TRBJ1-6; D might be TRBD1 (6 bases). With 5 bases removed from V and 3 bases from J, the gap between germline ends came to 11 bases. In germline, CDR1 is LNHDA, CDR2 SQIVND (reference sequence). This CDR3 has 15 residues. The CDR3 region is CASSQTGVYNSPLHF. The CDR3 DNA reads TGTGCCAGTAGTCAGACAGGCGTCTATAATTCACCCCTCCACTTT.

The chain carries TRBV6-1 and TRBJ1-2; no definite D call. Germline CDR1 and CDR2: MNHNS and SASEGT. The CDR3 length is 16 residues. V was shortened by 6 bases and J by 0 bases, with 17 bases between the two germline ends. CDR3 residues: CASRERSYNANYGYTF. The CDR3 DNA is TGTGCCAGCAGAGAACGGTCGTACAATGCTAACTATGGCTACACCTTC.

V and J are TRBV2 and TRBJ2-5; 10 bases match TRBD1. Germline V gene data show CDR1 as SNHLY and CDR2 as FYNNEI. V shed 4 bases, J shed 3 bases, and the junction held 11 bases outside the gene matches. The CDR3 loop spans 17 amino acids. This chain's CDR3 is CASSAPFLDRGEETQYF. CDR3 coding DNA: TGTGCCAGCAGTGCACCCTTTCTGGACAGGGGGGAAGAGACCCAGTACTTC. Combining the CDR3 with reference TRBV2 and TRBJ2-5 gives the whole variable domain EPEVTQTPSHQVTQMGQEVILRCVPISNHLYFYWYRQILGQKVEFLVSFYNNEISEKSEIFDDQFSVERPDGSNFTLKIRSTKLEDSAMYFCASSAPFLDRGEETQYFGPGTRLLVL.

The chain recombines TRBV2 with TRBJ2-7, with a weak D call TRBD2 (5 bases). CDR1 and CDR2 (germline): SNHLY, FYNNEI. The CDR3 has 11 residues. Trimming took 6 bases from V and 6 from J, leaving 9 bases between them. The CDR3 loop reads CASRYAGEQYF. The CDR3 DNA reads TGTGCCAGCAGGTACGCGGGCGAGCAGTACTTC.

CDR3 loop: CASSEWTGSRIYSNQPQHF. The CDR3, as DNA: TGTGCCAGCAGTGAATGGACAGGGTCTCGGATTTATAGCAATCAGCCCCAGCATTTT. This rearrangement joins TRBV2 to TRBJ1-5; 8 bases line up with TRBD1. Germline V gene sequence: CDR1 SNHLY, CDR2 FYNNEI. The CDR3 totals 19 residues. V shed 2 bases, J shed 0 bases, and the junction held 12 bases outside the gene matches.

The V gene is TRBV30, the J gene TRBJ2-5; the D is unclear. The CDR3 consists of 10 residues. The germline V gene has CDR1 GTSNPN and CDR2 SVGIG (reference sequence). The germline V and J ends were trimmed by 4 bases and 5 bases, with 5 bases remaining between them. The CDR3 DNA sequence: TGTGCCTGGAAGAGGGAGACCCAGTACTTC. This sequence encodes CAWKRETQYF.

V gene TRBV27 combines with J gene TRBJ1-4; D uncertain. Deletions cut 4 bases from V and 0 bases from J, with 9 bases between. The CDR3 loop spans 15 amino acids. Looked up from germline, CDR1 is MNHEY and CDR2 is SMNVEV (reference sequence). For the CDR3, the DNA is TGTGCCAGCAGTTCAGTCTCAGCAACTAATGAAAAACTGTTTTTT. Encoded protein: CASSSVSATNEKLFF.

This clone came up once. The rearrangement links TRBV6-5 to TRBJ2-1; D gene ambiguous. The V and J ends lost 0 bases and 8 bases respectively, with 11 bases between them. The CDR3 is 14 residues long. Germline CDR1 MNHEY, CDR2 SVGAGI. In nucleotides, the CDR3 is TGTGCCAGCAGTTACTCGGGCCGCTTGGATGAGCAGTTCTTC. Translating it yields CASSYSGRLDEQFF.

For the CDR3, the DNA is TGCGCCAGCAGCGCGGGACAGCCAAATGAAAAACTGTTTTTT. Encoded protein: CASSAGQPNEKLFF. This chain links TRBV5-1 with TRBJ1-4; TRBD1 matches at 7 bases. The CDR3 contains 14 residues. Germline loops: CDR1 SGHRS, CDR2 YFSETQ. The J segment lost 5 bases and the V segment lost 4 bases, leaving 5 bases of the junction unmatched. Full variable domain (missing parts from reference TRBV5-1 and TRBJ1-4): KAGVTQTPRYLIKTRGQQVTLSCSPISGHRSVSWYQQTPGQGLQFLFEYFSETQRNKGNFPGRFSGRQFSNSRSEMNVSTLELGDSALYLCASSAGQPNEKLFFGSGTQLSVL.

The V call is TRBV7-2, the J call TRBJ2-7, with 9 positions matching TRBD2. The CDR3 is made up of 15 amino acids. J was trimmed by 6 bases and V by 0 bases; bases with no gene match: 6. Per the germline V gene, CDR1 is SGHTA and CDR2 is FQGNSA. CDR3 amino acids: CASSLAGAGGSEQYF. CDR3 DNA: TGTGCCAGCAGCTTAGCGGGGGCGGGAGGGTCCGAGCAGTACTTC.

The V call is TRBV29-1, the J call TRBJ1-1; TRBD1 matches at 10 bases. The CDR3 contains 15 residues. The germline V gene has CDR1 SQVTM and CDR2 ANQGSEA. J gave up 0 bases and V 4 bases, and 5 bases lay outside the gene matches. CDR3 amino acids: CSVAPGQGMNTEAFF. In DNA, the CDR3 is TGCAGCGTTGCGCCGGGACAGGGGATGAACACTGAAGCTTTCTTT.